This T cell receptor (beta chain) came from a study of T cells in Graves' hyperthyroidism and ophthalmopathy. What was amplified from RNA transcripts were TCR beta CDR3 regions. First-round RT-PCR of the TCR CDR3 relied on the HTBI primer set. MiXCR, run by TCRdb on the multiplex PCR reads, gives a single entry per CDR3 protein. The data hold around 660,000 distinct CDR3 sequences, with nearly 45% observed a single time. For this clonotype: Its antigen is still unknown. A much larger clonotype is one base distant, so this may be a read error.

From germline, CDR1 is DFQATT and CDR2 SNEGSKA (reference sequence). The CDR3 sequence is 13 residues long. Trimming removed 5 bases at V and 4 bases at J, with 14 bases between. Regarding the study as a whole: The authors' 13 V-J model separated ophthalmopathy from stable hyperthyroidism.

The specimen sequenced was peripheral blood or thyroid tissue (not recorded which). V gene TRBV20-1 combines with J gene TRBJ1-2; D is perhaps TRBD1 (6 bases). The source is an adult man with Graves' disease, either hyperthyroidism or ophthalmopathy (not recorded which). The CDR3: CSADLQGSYGYTF. DNA for the CDR3: TGCAGTGCTGATCTTCAGGGGAGCTATGGCTACACCTTC.